The clone carrying this T cell receptor (beta chain) was counted at least ten times. The sample belongs to a study of HIV-infected patients and healthy controls. The CDR3 is 16 amino acids. With 3 bases removed from V and 1 base from J, the gap between germline ends came to 15 bases. The repertoire came from unfractionated whole blood and reflected all unsorted peripheral T cells. Around 530 ng RNA was reverse transcribed with alpha and beta constant-region primers. Using multiplexing indices, alpha and beta chain libraries were generated apart by chain-specific third strand synthesis. TCRdb reanalysed the 5' RACE reads using MiXCR and keeps one entry per CDR3 protein. Seen here are more than 15,000 distinct CDR3 sequences, about 5% observed once, and the top ten hold about 2%.

The chain joins TRBV12-3 or TRBV12-4 to TRBJ1-1; D is uncertain. This clonotype was sampled from an adult in good health. Sequenced material: blood. Here the CDR3 reads CASSFTFGPQNTEAFF. The CDR3 region has the DNA TGTGCCAGCAGTTTTACTTTCGGGCCGCAGAACACTGAAGCTTTCTTT.